This record looks at one TCR beta chain sequence and its context. A read error may produce the germline difference seen at one junction end. RNA transcripts gave rise to amplified TCR beta CDR3 regions. In the first-round RT-PCR of the TCR CDR3, the HTBI primer set was used. TCRdb itself ran the multiplex PCR reads through MiXCR, one entry per CDR3 protein. The sample has 620,000 or so distinct CDR3 sequences, 14% seen once. CDR3 length equals 16 residues. Germline V gene sequence: CDR1 SEHNR, CDR2 FQNEAQ (reference sequence). This sample is drawn from a study of T cells in Graves' hyperthyroidism and ophthalmopathy. More than 8 ml fresh peripheral blood yielded the PBMCs.

Sample: blood. The genes are TRBV7-9 and TRBJ1-5; 7 bases match TRBD1. The clonotype comes from a woman in her forties or fifties with Graves' ophthalmopathy. The CDR3 sequence is CASSLGIGQDGQPQHF. The CDR3, as DNA: TGCGCCAGCAGCTTGGGTATAGGACAGGACGGTCAGCCCCAGCATTTT. The full variable domain, its missing parts supplied by reference TRBV7-9 and TRBJ1-5, is DTGVSQNPRHKITKRGQNVTFRCDPISEHNRLYWYRQTLGQGPEFLTYFQNEAQLEKSRLLSDRFSAERPKGSFSTLEIQRTEQGDSAMYLCASSLGIGQDGQPQHFGDGTRLSIL.